This T cell receptor beta chain appears in the sequencing data of a study of T cell changes during pregnancy in multiple sclerosis. V was pared by 2 bases and J by 5 bases, with 7 bases of the junction left unmatched. The germline gives CDR1 SGHAT, CDR2 FQNNGV. The CDR3 has 15 amino acids. Libraries were prepared by immunoSEQ multiplex PCR; TCRdb keeps only in-frame clonotypes and omits some of them. The data hold tens of thousands of clones, with roughly nine tenths observed a single time. The chain employs TRBV11-2 and TRBJ2-7; 9 bases align to TRBD1. The TCR sequence derives from a female donor with multiple sclerosis, enrolled in a pregnancy study. The specimen was peripheral blood, collected after pregnancy. The CDR3 DNA reads as TGTGCCAGCAGCTTACTGGACAGGGGAGACCACGAGCAGTACTTC. Protein sequence: CASSLLDRGDHEQYF.